The subject of this entry is one TCR beta chain. What it binds is unknown. The V gene's germline CDR1 is MDHEN and CDR2 SYDVKM. The CDR3 has 15 amino acids. V was clipped by 10 bases and J by 7 bases; unmatched bases: 16. Each donor was healthy, and each was a bone marrow donor. This specimen comes from a study of cytomegalovirus exposure and HLA in healthy donors. Broader study findings: A later analysis linked around 17,000 TCR beta sequences to HLA alleles at 0.05 false discovery rate. There were 150 to 200 TCR beta chains listed as cytomegalovirus-associated.

The primer mix had 60 Vbeta and 13 Jbeta primers. The method was immunoSEQ multiplex PCR; TCRdb's version includes in-frame clones alone and lacks a portion of them. The sample holds about 90,000 clones, approximately 84% seen once. The sequence was collected from a man aged 18 to 30 in good health and CMV-seronegative. Sequencing was performed on PBMCs. This chain connects TRBV28 to TRBJ2-1; 7 nucleotides match TRBD2. CDR3 residues: CAIELGEGPRNEQFF. DNA for the CDR3: TGTGCCATCGAACTCGGGGAGGGCCCTCGAAATGAGCAGTTCTTC.